This T cell receptor beta chain was obtained from a study of blood T cell repertoires in COVID-19. Looking at the study overall: Acute and convalescent COVID-19 specimens originated in the United States, Italy and Spain. PBMCs, B-cell-depleted T cells, or T cells provided the cDNA or gDNA that made up the material.

This clone appeared a single time. Germline CDR1 SGHTA, CDR2 FQGNSA. Between the trimmed V and J ends, which lost 1 base and 4 bases, there was a span of 11 bases. The CDR3 covers 15 residues. In the study's own analysis: Amplification of reference gene primers was used by the study to estimate nucleated cell counts. Measured with immunoSEQ multiplex PCR; TCRdb has only the in-frame clones, and not every one. V, J and clone size reflect that table, while D and trimming were determined from the DNA. This table has over 400,000 clones, roughly 88% appearing once. This rearrangement joins TRBV7-2 to TRBJ2-1; D uncertain. The origin of this receptor is a human donor in a cohort sampled during active COVID-19. Sequenced sample: peripheral blood. CDR3 residues: CASSLGSSRYNEQFF. CDR3 DNA: TGTGCCAGCAGCTTAGGTAGCTCGAGATACAATGAGCAGTTCTTC.